These 28 T cell receptor beta chains were all obtained from the same sample, sequenced in a study of tumor-infiltrating lymphocytes in primary liver carcinoma. The source of the blood RNA was unsorted whole blood, and germline DNA was extracted as well. Total RNA amounting to around 530 ng was the source from which TCR beta cDNA was made with a constant-region primer. Nested multiplex PCR, run for three rounds with slightly modified ARM-PCR, yielded TCR beta libraries. Forward primers for TRBV1-TRBV30 and a C-beta reverse primer served the first two PCR rounds, at 10 cycles each. TCRdb re-called the multiplex PCR reads through MiXCR, storing one row per CDR3 protein. Of almost 200,000 distinct CDR3 sequences in the sample, about 61% were seen once. The sample was peripheral blood. The receptors stem from a woman aged 60-75 years with primary liver carcinoma and hepatitis B virus infection.

A remark on this clonotype: This CDR3 is missing its conserved last phenylalanine or tryptophan, likely due to a read error. The chain uses TRBV6-1 and TRBJ2-5; 7 nucleotides align to TRBD2. CDR3 length equals 14 residues. The V segment lost 0 bases and the J segment 5 bases; nucleotides outside the gene matches: 3. Germline lookup yields CDR1 MNHNS and CDR2 SASEGT. The CDR3 bases are TGTGCCAGCAGTGAAGCGCAGGGAGGGGAGACCCAGTACATC. Amino acids: CASSEAQGGETQYI.

About this clonotype: Its ends do not fully match the called genes, so a read error is possible. The genes are TRBV11-1 and TRBJ1-1; no reliable D call. This CDR3 region has 15 residues. Germline CDR1 is SGHAT and CDR2 is FQDESV (reference sequence). The CDR3 loop reads CTSSHSVQPNTEAIF. The DNA for the CDR3 is TGTACCAGCAGCCATTCGGTCCAACCGAACACTGAAGCTATCTTT.

By sample share, this clonotype is medium-sized. The chain combines TRBV11-2 with TRBJ2-3; no clear D. This CDR3 comprises 14 residues. CDR1 is SGHAT, CDR2 FQNNGV, per germline. Trimming took off 0 bases at V and 4 bases at J, with 8 bases between the two ends. CDR3 protein: CASSLEPSADTQYF. CDR3 nucleotide sequence: TGTGCCAGCAGCTTAGAACCAAGTGCAGATACGCAGTATTTT.

The chain has TRBV5-1 and TRBJ1-2, with TRBD1 as a possible D gene (5 bases). The germline gives CDR1 SGHRS, CDR2 YFSETQ. Trimming cost V 3 bases and J 4 bases, with 13 bases left between them. The length of the CDR3 is 14 residues. The CDR3 nucleotides read TGCGCCAGCAGCTACGGGACCTCCATCTATGGCTACACCTTC. Protein: CASSYGTSIYGYTF.

With respect to this clonotype: This clone may be a read error of a much larger clone one base away. CDR3 amino acids: CASSLPGQNNEQFF. The CDR3 DNA is TGTGCCAGCAGTCTACCGGGACAGAACAATGAGCAGTTCTTC. V usage is TRBV12-3 or TRBV12-4 and J usage is TRBJ2-1, with 7 bases that match TRBD1. The CDR3 contains 14 residues. With 5 bases clipped from V and 5 bases from J, the junction kept 6 bases outside the gene matches.

J is TRBJ2-2 and V is TRBV7-8, with 9 bases fitting TRBD2. Per the germline V gene, CDR1 is SGHVS and CDR2 is FQNEAQ. The CDR3 extends over 15 amino acids. V trimming: 8 bases; J trimming: 1 base; junction bases outside the gene matches: 5. The CDR3 DNA sequence: TGTGCCAGCCCCTTACTAGCGGGGAACACCGGGGAGCTGTTTTTT. Translating it yields CASPLLAGNTGELFF.

Comment on this clonotype: Given a much more abundant clone one base away, this may be a read error. The chain carries TRBV5-4 and TRBJ2-6; the match to TRBD1 covers 7 bases. This CDR3 region has 18 residues. Germline CDR1 and CDR2: SGHNT and YYREEE (reference sequence). The CDR3 DNA reads TGTGCCGGCAGTCCAGGGGGTGTGCAGGGACCTGGGGCCAACGTCCTGACTTTC. Translated, it gives CAGSPGGVQGPGANVLTF. The full variable domain, in which reference TRBV5-4 and TRBJ2-6 provide the parts outside the CDR3, is ETGVTQSPTHLIKTRGQQVTLRCSSQSGHNTVSWYQQALGQGPQFIFQYYREEENGRGNFPPRFSGLQFPNYSSELNVNALELDDSALYLCAGSPGGVQGPGANVLTFGAGSRLTVL.

About this clonotype itself: With a much larger clone just one base away, this may be a read error. The chain recombines TRBV4-2 with TRBJ2-3, with a weak D call TRBD2 (6 bases). Trimming took 4 bases from V and 2 from J, leaving 16 bases between them. The CDR3 is made up of 16 amino acids. CDR1 and CDR2 from the germline V gene are LGHNA and YNFKEQ. The chain's CDR3 is CASSLSRGSPTDTQYF. In nucleotides, the CDR3 is TGTGCCAGCAGCCTGTCTCGGGGGAGCCCCACAGATACGCAGTATTTT.

This clonotype came up many times. The V call is TRBV12-3 or TRBV12-4, the J call TRBJ1-2; D is uncertain. Trimming removed 5 bases at V and 2 bases at J, with 12 bases between. The length of the CDR3 is 14 residues. The CDR3 coding sequence is TGTGCCAGCAGTCCCCGGCGGCTCAACTATGGCTACACCTTC. It specifies CASSPRRLNYGYTF.

As regards this clonotype: This sequence may be a read error, since a much larger clone differs from it by one base. This sequence joins TRBV10-2 and TRBJ1-5; 7 bases line up with TRBD1. V gave up 5 bases and J gave up 10 bases; unmatched junction bases: 11. There are 14 residues in the CDR3. CDR1 and CDR2 (germline): WSHSY, SAAADI. The CDR3 DNA follows: TGCGCCAGCAGTATGGACAGGACCAAGGGACCCCAGCATTTT. Protein: CASSMDRTKGPQHF.

Many counts were recorded for this clonotype. This chain uses TRBV29-1 with TRBJ2-7, with TRBD1 matching over 9 bases. The germline gives CDR1 SQVTM, CDR2 ANQGSEA. V lost 2 bases, J lost 4 bases, and 6 bases stayed unmatched. The CDR3 extends over 14 amino acids. The CDR3 region is CSVESGQGRYEQYF. The CDR3 DNA is TGCAGCGTTGAATCCGGACAGGGGAGGTACGAGCAGTACTTC.

This clonotype was detected only a few times. The chain employs TRBV28 and TRBJ2-7, with 9 bases matching TRBD1. Per the germline V gene, CDR1 is MDHEN and CDR2 is SYDVKM. The CDR3 is 14 residues long. The V and J ends lost 5 bases and 4 bases, in that order; junction bases with no gene match: 6. The CDR3 sequence: CASSPYRGPYEQYF. Here the CDR3 DNA reads TGTGCCAGCAGTCCCTACAGGGGGCCATACGAGCAGTACTTC.

By proportion, this clonotype is medium-sized. J is TRBJ2-3 and V is TRBV11-3, with D possibly TRBD1 on 5 matching bases. The germline V gene encodes CDR1 SGHNT and CDR2 YENEEA. V gave up 4 bases and J gave up 7 bases, with 9 bases separating them. There are 12 residues in the CDR3. The CDR3 sequence: CASSSQENTQYF. The CDR3 DNA sequence: TGTGCCAGCAGCTCACAGGAAAATACGCAGTATTTT.

On this clonotype: A single base separates this from a much larger clone, so it may be a read error. The V gene is TRBV4-2, the J gene TRBJ2-1, with 9 bases identical to TRBD2. Germline CDR1 and CDR2: LGHNA and YNFKEQ. There are 16 residues in the CDR3. This chain's CDR3 is CANSTRESGRKNEQFF. CDR3 DNA: TGTGCCAACAGCACGAGGGAAAGCGGGAGGAAAAATGAGCAGTTCTTC.

The chain employs TRBV29-1 and TRBJ1-6; D gene ambiguous. Germline CDR1 is SQVTM and CDR2 is ANQGSEA. The CDR3 consists of 15 residues. V lost 4 bases and J 5 bases, leaving 15 bases between the germline ends. In nucleotides, the CDR3 is TGCAGCGTTGCTGTAGGGCCGTCAAATAATTCACCCCTCCACTTT. Protein product: CSVAVGPSNNSPLHF.

This clonotype was observed many times. This could be a read error, since a much larger clone is one nucleotide away. This chain connects TRBV11-2 to TRBJ2-3; unclear D gene. This CDR3 spans 15 amino acids. The germline V gene encodes CDR1 SGHAT and CDR2 FQNNGV. V gave up 1 base and J gave up 2 bases, with 10 bases separating them. Here the CDR3 reads CASSLVVRSTDTQYF. In nucleotides, the CDR3 is TGTGCCAGCAGCTTAGTTGTTAGGTCCACAGATACGCAGTATTTT. The full variable domain, with the rest looked up from reference TRBV11-2 and TRBJ2-3, is EAGVAQSPRYKIIEKRQSVAFWCNPISGHATLYWYQQILGQGPKLLIQFQNNGVVDDSQLPKDRFSAERLKGVDSTLKIQPAKLEDSAVYLCASSLVVRSTDTQYFGPGTRLTVL.

On this clonotype: A much larger clonotype is one base distant, so this may be a read error. The rearrangement links TRBV6-1 to TRBJ1-1; D call uncertain. Germline V CDR1 and CDR2: MNHNS, SASEGT. Trimming stripped 2 bases from V and 5 bases from J, with 15 bases between. The CDR3 covers 15 residues. CDR3 DNA sequence: TGTGCCAGCAGTGAAAGGTTACCCCTACCAACTGAAGCTTTCTTT. Translation gives CASSERLPLPTEAFF.

Regarding this clonotype: Since a much larger clone is just one base distant, this may be a read error. The chain employs TRBV5-4 and TRBJ1-4; 8 nucleotides match TRBD1. CDR3 size: 15 residues. The ends lost 4 bases at V and 7 bases at J; junction bases unmatched: 9. CDR1 is SGHNT and CDR2 is YYREEE in the germline V gene (reference sequence). Here the CDR3 reads CASSPGQGGIEKLFF. DNA for the CDR3: TGTGCCAGCAGCCCAGGACAGGGTGGGATTGAAAAACTGTTTTTT.

Points on this clonotype: Being one base from a much bigger clone, this may be a read error. This chain uses TRBV5-4 with TRBJ2-6; D may be TRBD2 (6 bases). Germline V gene sequence: CDR1 SGHNT, CDR2 YYREEE (reference sequence). CDR3 length equals 18 residues. CDR3: CASASNRGGPTGVNVLTF. CDR3 coding DNA: TGTGCCAGCGCTAGCAACCGAGGAGGGCCAACTGGGGTCAACGTCCTGACTTTC.

About this clonotype itself: Possible read error: a much larger clone is one base away. The V and J genes are TRBV10-2 and TRBJ2-5, with TRBD2 identical over 7 bases. Germline CDR1 WSHSY, CDR2 SAAADI. CDR3 length: 16 amino acids. In DNA form, the CDR3 reads TGCACCAGCAGTGAGCAAGTGGCGGGAGTGGGTGAGACCCAGTACTTC. It specifies CTSSEQVAGVGETQYF.

This clonotype has more than one count but fewer than ten. The chain links TRBV7-9 to TRBJ2-4; 10 positions match TRBD1. This CDR3 is 19 amino acids long. V lost 5 bases, J lost 3 bases, and 16 bases stayed unmatched. The germline CDR1 and CDR2 sequences are SEHNR and FQNEAQ (reference sequence). CDR3 in amino acids: CASSLRDRGTRRSKNIQYF. DNA of the CDR3: TGTGCCAGCAGCCTCCGGGACAGGGGAACCAGGCGGAGCAAAAACATTCAGTACTTC.

This clonotype came up a few times. The chain links TRBV5-1 to TRBJ2-5; no firm D call. V gave up 4 bases and J gave up 5 bases, with 9 bases separating them. This CDR3 spans 12 amino acids. The V gene's germline CDR1 is SGHRS and CDR2 YFSETQ. CDR3 protein: CASSERRETQYF. CDR3 in DNA: TGCGCCAGCAGCGAGAGAAGGGAGACCCAGTACTTC.

Of note for this clonotype: As the CDR3 is not closed by the conserved phenylalanine or tryptophan, this likely results from a read error. The J gene is TRBJ1-2, the V gene TRBV7-9; D is ambiguous. This CDR3 spans 12 amino acids. The germline V gene has CDR1 SEHNR and CDR2 FQNEAQ (reference sequence). The ends were cut back, 0 bases at V and 9 bases at J, with 8 bases in the middle. The CDR3 loop reads CASSLAGASYTS. In DNA, the CDR3 is TGTGCCAGCAGCTTAGCAGGTGCGAGCTACACCTCC.

This rearrangement joins TRBV11-2 to TRBJ2-1; D call uncertain. Trimming took 0 bases from V and 3 from J, leaving 9 bases between them. Germline CDR1 reads SGHAT; CDR2 reads FQNNGV. The CDR3 has 15 amino acids. The CDR3 sequence is CASSLDAGDYNEQFF. CDR3 DNA: TGTGCCAGCAGCTTAGATGCAGGAGACTACAATGAGCAGTTCTTC.

The chain uses TRBV7-3 and TRBJ2-6, with 10 bases aligning to TRBD1. The CDR3 runs to 18 residues. In germline, CDR1 is SGHTA, CDR2 FQGTGA. V trimming: 0 bases; J trimming: 3 bases; junction bases outside the gene matches: 5. The CDR3 is CASSLTGQGSNGANVLTF. CDR3 sequence (DNA): TGTGCCAGCAGCTTAACGGGACAGGGGTCGAATGGGGCCAACGTCCTGACTTTC.

About this clonotype itself: One junction end does not reproduce the germline sequence, and a read error may be involved. The chain links TRBV10-2 to TRBJ2-6; 7 nucleotides align to TRBD2. Germline CDR1 reads WSHSY; CDR2 reads SAAADI. This CDR3 contains 17 residues. The CDR3 sequence is CVSSEASGRAGANVLTF. For the CDR3, the DNA is TGCGTCAGCAGTGAGGCTAGTGGGAGGGCTGGGGCCAACGTCCTGACTTTC.

Turning to this clonotype: A much larger clonotype is one base distant, so this may be a read error. This rearrangement joins TRBV6-5 to TRBJ2-1, with D maybe TRBD2 (6 bases). Germline CDR1 is MNHEY and CDR2 is SVGAGI. This CDR3 comprises 15 residues. Here the CDR3 reads CASSPSVSSYDEQFF. CDR3 nucleotide sequence: TGTGCCAGCAGTCCTAGCGTCTCCTCCTACGATGAGCAGTTCTTC.

This clonotype came up once. The chain recombines TRBV7-9 with TRBJ2-7, with TRBD2 identical over 10 bases. Germline V gene data show CDR1 as SEHNR and CDR2 as FQNEAQ (reference sequence). V lost 5 bases and J lost 3; bases outside the gene matches: 13. This CDR3 region has 17 residues. Here the CDR3 reads CASSLGVAGGPYYEQYF. The DNA of the CDR3 is TGTGCCAGCAGCCTAGGAGTAGCGGGAGGCCCTTACTACGAGCAGTACTTC.